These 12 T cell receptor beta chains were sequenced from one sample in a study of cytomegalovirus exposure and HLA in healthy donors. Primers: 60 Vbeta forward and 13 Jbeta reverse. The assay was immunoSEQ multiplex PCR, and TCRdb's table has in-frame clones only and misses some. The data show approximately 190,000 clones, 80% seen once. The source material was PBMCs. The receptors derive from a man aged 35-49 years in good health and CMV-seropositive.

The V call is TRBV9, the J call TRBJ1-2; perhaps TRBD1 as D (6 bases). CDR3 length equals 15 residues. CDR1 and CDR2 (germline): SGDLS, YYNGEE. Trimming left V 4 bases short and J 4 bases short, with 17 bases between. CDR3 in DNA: TGTGCCAGCAGCACCGAAAGCGGGGGCTTCTATGGCTACACCTTC. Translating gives CASSTESGGFYGYTF. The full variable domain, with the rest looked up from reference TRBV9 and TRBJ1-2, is DSGVTQTPKHLITATGQRVTLRCSPRSGDLSVYWYQQSLDQGLQFLIQYYNGEERAKGNILERFSAQQFPDLHSELNLSSLELGDSALYFCASSTESGGFYGYTFGSGTRLTVV.

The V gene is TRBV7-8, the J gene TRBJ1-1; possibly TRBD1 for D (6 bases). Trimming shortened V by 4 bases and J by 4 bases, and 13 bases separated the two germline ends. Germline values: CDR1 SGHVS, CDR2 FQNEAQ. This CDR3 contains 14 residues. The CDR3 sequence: CASSSLGAGTEAFF. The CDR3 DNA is TGTGCCAGCAGCTCACTGGGGGCCGGCACTGAAGCTTTCTTT. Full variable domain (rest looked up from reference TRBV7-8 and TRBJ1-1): GAGVSQSPRYKVAKRGQDVALRCDPISGHVSLFWYQQALGQGPEFLTYFQNEAQLDKSGLPSDRFFAERPEGSVSTLKIQRTQQEDSAVYLCASSSLGAGTEAFFGQGTRLTVV.

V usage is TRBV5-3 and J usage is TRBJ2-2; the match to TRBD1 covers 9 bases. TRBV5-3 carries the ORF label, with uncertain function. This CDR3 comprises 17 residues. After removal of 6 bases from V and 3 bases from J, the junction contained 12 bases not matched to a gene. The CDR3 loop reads CARIVGTDRGDTGELFF. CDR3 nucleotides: TGTGCCAGAATTGTCGGGACCGACAGGGGGGACACCGGGGAGCTGTTTTTT.

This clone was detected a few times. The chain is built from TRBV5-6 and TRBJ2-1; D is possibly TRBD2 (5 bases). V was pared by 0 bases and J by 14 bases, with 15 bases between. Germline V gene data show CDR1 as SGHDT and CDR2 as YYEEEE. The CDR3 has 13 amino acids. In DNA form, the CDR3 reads TGTGCCAGCAGCTTGGCCGGGGTTTATGTGGAGTTCTTC. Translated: CASSLAGVYVEFF.

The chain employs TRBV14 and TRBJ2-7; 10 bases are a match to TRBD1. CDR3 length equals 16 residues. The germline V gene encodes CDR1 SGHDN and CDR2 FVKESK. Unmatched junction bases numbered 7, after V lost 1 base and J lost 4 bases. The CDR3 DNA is TGTGCCAGCAGCCAAGGGTCGACAGGGGGCAGTTACGAGCAGTACTTC. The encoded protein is CASSQGSTGGSYEQYF.

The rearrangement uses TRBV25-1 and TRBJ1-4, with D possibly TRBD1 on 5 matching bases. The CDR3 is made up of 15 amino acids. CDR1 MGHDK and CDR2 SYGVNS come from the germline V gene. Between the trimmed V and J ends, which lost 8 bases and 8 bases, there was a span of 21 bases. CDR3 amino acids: CASSPRGGVGEKLFF. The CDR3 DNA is TGTGCCAGCTCGCCAAGGGGAGGGGTCGGGGAAAAACTGTTTTTT.

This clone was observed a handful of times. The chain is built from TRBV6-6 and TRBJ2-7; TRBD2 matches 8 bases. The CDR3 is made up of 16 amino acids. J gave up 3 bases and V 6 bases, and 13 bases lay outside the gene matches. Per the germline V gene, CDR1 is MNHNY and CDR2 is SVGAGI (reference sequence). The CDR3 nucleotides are TGTGCCAGCAGGGCCCGGGAGGGGGGGATCAACTACGAGCAGTACTTC. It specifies CASRAREGGINYEQYF.

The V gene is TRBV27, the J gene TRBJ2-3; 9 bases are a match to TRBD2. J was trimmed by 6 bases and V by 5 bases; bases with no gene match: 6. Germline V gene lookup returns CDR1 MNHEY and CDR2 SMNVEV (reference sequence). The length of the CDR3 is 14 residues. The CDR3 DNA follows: TGTGCCAGCAGTACCTGGACTAGCGAGGATACGCAGTATTTT. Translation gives CASSTWTSEDTQYF.

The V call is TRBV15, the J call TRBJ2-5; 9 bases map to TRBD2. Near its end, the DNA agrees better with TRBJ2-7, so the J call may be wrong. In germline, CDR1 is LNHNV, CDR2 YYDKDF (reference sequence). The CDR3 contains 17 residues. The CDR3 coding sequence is TGTGCCACCAGCAGAGATCCCCTCCGCGGGGGGGCGTACGAGCAGTACTTC. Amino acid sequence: CATSRDPLRGGAYEQYF.

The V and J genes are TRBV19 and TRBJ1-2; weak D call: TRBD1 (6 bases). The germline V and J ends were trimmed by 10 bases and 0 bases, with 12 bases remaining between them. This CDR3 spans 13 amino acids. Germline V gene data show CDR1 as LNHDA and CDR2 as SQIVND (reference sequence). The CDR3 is CATQGTSNYGYTF. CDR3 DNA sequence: TGTGCCACCCAGGGGACCTCTAACTATGGCTACACCTTC.

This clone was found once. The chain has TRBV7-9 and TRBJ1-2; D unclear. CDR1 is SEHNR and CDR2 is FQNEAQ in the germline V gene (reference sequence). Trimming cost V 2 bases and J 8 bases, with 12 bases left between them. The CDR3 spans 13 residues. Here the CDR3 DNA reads TGTGCCAGCAGCTTACAGGCGGGCCTGGGCTACACCTTC. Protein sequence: CASSLQAGLGYTF.

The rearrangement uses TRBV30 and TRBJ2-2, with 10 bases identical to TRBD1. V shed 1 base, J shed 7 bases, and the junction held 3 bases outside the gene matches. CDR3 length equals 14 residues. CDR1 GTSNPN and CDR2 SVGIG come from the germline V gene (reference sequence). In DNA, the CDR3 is TGTGCCTGGAGTGACGACAGGGGGCGCGGGGAGCTGTTTTTT. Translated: CAWSDDRGRGELFF.